The sample holds a few counts of the clone carrying this T cell receptor (beta chain). Amplification of TCR beta CDR3 regions was performed using RNA transcripts as template. TCR CDR3 regions were first amplified by RT-PCR with HTBI primers. Via MiXCR, TCRdb re-called the multiplex PCR reads, giving one row per CDR3 protein. In the table there are about 360,000 distinct CDR3 sequences, over 10% of which are singletons. Germline CDR1 KGHDR, CDR2 SFDVKD. V lost 4 bases and J lost 3, with 8 bases in between. This CDR3 region has 13 residues. This entry belongs to a study of T cells in Graves' hyperthyroidism and ophthalmopathy. In the study overall: The initial diagnosis was the point when peripheral blood was collected, ahead of any treatment.

Uncontrolled infection, other autoimmune disease, pregnancy or lactation excluded patients. The TCR was taken from a woman between 18 and 29 years old with Graves' hyperthyroidism. The chain joins TRBV24-1 to TRBJ2-5, with unresolved D. The sequencing input was blood. The CDR3 DNA reads as TGTGCCACCAGTGAATCGTGGGAAGAGACCCAGTACTTC. Protein product: CATSESWEETQYF.